A selection of T cell receptor beta chains follows, all from one sample in a study of STAT5B mutations in CD4+ large granular lymphocyte leukemia. Clones were sequenced by immunoSEQ multiplex PCR, and TCRdb holds only the in-frame ones, with some missing. The sample has about 30,000 clones; 65% to 80% are singletons. The sample comprised CD4+ T cells from blood buffy coats. Receptors originate from a human donor in good health. The CDR3 runs from the conserved cysteine through the conserved F or W. A D gene is named only where the DNA matches it firmly. Clone size, where shown, is once, few, many, or a class for clones that have expanded.

CDR3nt: TGCGCCAGCAGCCCCGGGACAGGGGGCCTAAAGACCCAGTACTTC; CDR3aa: CASSPGTGGLKTQYF; abundance: -; j_gene: TRBJ2-5; d_gene: TRBD1; v_gene: TRBV4-1
CDR3nt: TGCGCCAGCAGCACCCGGACTAGCGGGCAAGAGACCCAGTACTTC; CDR3aa: CASSTRTSGQETQYF; abundance: -; j_gene: TRBJ2-5; d_gene: TRBD2; v_gene: TRBV5-1
CDR3nt: TGTGCCAGCATCCAACTCCTAGCGGGGAACAATGAGCAGTTCTTC; CDR3aa: CASIQLLAGNNEQFF; abundance: once; j_gene: TRBJ2-1; d_gene: TRBD2; v_gene: TRBV7-2
CDR3nt: TGTGCCAGCAGTGAAAACAGGCTCACCTACGAGCAGTACTTC; CDR3aa: CASSENRLTYEQYF; abundance: -; j_gene: TRBJ2-7; d_gene: -; v_gene: TRBV2
CDR3nt: TGTGCCAGCAGCCCGGGCGAAGGTCTCCAAGAGACCCAGTACTTC; CDR3aa: CASSPGEGLQETQYF; abundance: few; j_gene: TRBJ2-5; d_gene: -; v_gene: TRBV7-7
CDR3nt: TGTGCCAGTAAGGGGGCAAACAGGGGGAGCAATCAGCCCCAGCATTTT; CDR3aa: CASKGANRGSNQPQHF; abundance: -; j_gene: TRBJ1-5; d_gene: TRBD1; v_gene: TRBV19
CDR3nt: TGTGCCAGCAGTCCCAGGAATACTAACACCGGGGAGCTGTTTTTT; CDR3aa: CASSPRNTNTGELFF; abundance: -; j_gene: TRBJ2-2; d_gene: -; v_gene: TRBV6-5
CDR3nt: TGTGCCAGCAGCTTAGGTAGCGCAGAGACCCAGTACTTC; CDR3aa: CASSLGSAETQYF; abundance: -; j_gene: TRBJ2-5; d_gene: -; v_gene: TRBV7-2
CDR3nt: TGTGCCAGCAGTTACTCGACAGGGATGGGGGTTGGCTACACCTTC; CDR3aa: CASSYSTGMGVGYTF; abundance: -; j_gene: TRBJ1-2; d_gene: TRBD1; v_gene: TRBV6-5
CDR3nt: TGTGCCAGCAGCCCGCAGACTAGCGGGGGGGCGGGGGCCTACAATGAGCAGTTCTTC; CDR3aa: CASSPQTSGGAGAYNEQFF; abundance: -; j_gene: TRBJ2-1; d_gene: TRBD2; v_gene: TRBV7-2
CDR3nt: TGTGCCACCAGGGAGCGGGGGTTCCCCTTGGATGAGCAGTTCTTC; CDR3aa: CATRERGFPLDEQFF; abundance: -; j_gene: TRBJ2-1; d_gene: TRBD2; v_gene: TRBV6-5